A selection of T cell receptor beta chains follows, all from one sample in a study of cytomegalovirus exposure and HLA in healthy donors. Assay: immunoSEQ multiplex PCR; the TCRdb copy retains only in-frame clones and omits some. The data show approximately 270,000 clones, roughly 90% seen once. Sequenced input: PBMCs. These receptors all come from a man aged 18 to 30 in good health and CMV-seropositive. Each CDR3 is given with its conserved first and last residue. A D gene is named only where the DNA matches it firmly. Size tells how often a clone was seen (once, few, many) or the class of an expanded clone, and some rows leave it out.

V gene,clone size,J gene,D gene,CDR3 DNA,CDR3 protein
TRBV10-3,-,TRBJ1-1,-,TGTGCCATCAGTGACGGAGGAGCAGCGAACACTGAAGCTTTCTTT,CAISDGGAANTEAFF
TRBV28,once,TRBJ2-7,TRBD2,TGTGCCAGCAGCATCCTTGGGACTAGCGGGAGCTCCTACGAGCAGTACTTC,CASSILGTSGSSYEQYF
TRBV30,-,TRBJ2-3,TRBD2,TGTGCCTGGGGCCCGGGACTAGCTGGGGCAGATACGCAGTATTTT,CAWGPGLAGADTQYF
TRBV4-3,-,TRBJ1-3,TRBD1,TGCGCCAGCAGCCGAGCGACAGGGACTGGAAACACCATATATTTT,CASSRATGTGNTIYF
TRBV5-1,-,TRBJ2-5,TRBD2,TGCGCCAGCAGCCCGGGACTAGCGGGAGAGACCCAGTACTTC,CASSPGLAGETQYF
TRBV5-1,-,TRBJ2-1,-,TGCGCCAGCAACTCCTACGACAATGAGCAGTTCTTC,CASNSYDNEQFF
TRBV4-2,-,TRBJ2-1,-,TGTGCCAGCAGCCAAGATGGCCTCCTACCCAATGAGCAGTTCTTC,CASSQDGLLPNEQFF
TRBV5-1,-,TRBJ1-4,TRBD1,TGCGCCAGCAGCCGGGACAGTTCTAATGAAAAACTGTTTTTT,CASSRDSSNEKLFF
TRBV5-1,-,TRBJ2-2,TRBD2,TGCGCCAGCACTCTACTAGCGGGAGGGGCGAACACCGGGGAGCTGTTTTTT,CASTLLAGGANTGELFF
TRBV29-1,-,TRBJ2-5,TRBD2,TGCAGCGTGGAACCGGGACTAAGCGAGACCCAGTACTTC,CSVEPGLSETQYF
TRBV5-1,-,TRBJ1-1,-,TGCGCCAGCAGCTTGGGGGATCTGAACACTGAAGCTTTCTTT,CASSLGDLNTEAFF
TRBV5-6,-,TRBJ2-5,-,TGTGCCAGCAGTCTAGTGCGGAAAGAGACCCAGTACTTC,CASSLVRKETQYF
TRBV15,-,TRBJ2-1,-,TGTGCCACCAGCAGAGAATCCAGGGTAGGCAATGAGCAGTTCTTC,CATSRESRVGNEQFF
TRBV4-1,-,TRBJ1-1,TRBD1,TGCGCCAGCAGCCAAGCGGGAGGGGGCCAGACTGAAGCTTTCTTT,CASSQAGGGQTEAFF
TRBV6-1,-,TRBJ2-7,-,TGTGCCAGCAGTGAAGTGGGCAGGGGCCACGAGCAGTACTTC,CASSEVGRGHEQYF
TRBV27,-,TRBJ1-2,-,TGTGCCAGCAGTCCCACCGGGACATCAAGCTATGGCTACACCTTC,CASSPTGTSSYGYTF
TRBV9,-,TRBJ2-7,-,TGTGCCAGCAGCCAGAGCGGCTCCGGCTACGAGCAGTACTTC,CASSQSGSGYEQYF
TRBV7-8,-,TRBJ1-1,-,TGTGCCAGCAGCTTAGGGAGGGGACGGGGCACTGAAGCTTTCTTT,CASSLGRGRGTEAFF
TRBV19,-,TRBJ2-5,TRBD2,TGTGCCAGCGGGGGAGGGGCATTTTCCCAGTACTTC,CASGGGAFSQYF
TRBV5-1,-,TRBJ1-5,-,TGCGCCAGCAGTATCGGTAGCAATCAGCCCCAGCATTTT,CASSIGSNQPQHF
TRBV9,-,TRBJ2-1,-,TGTGCCAGCAGCCGTGTAGCGGCCCCCCCCTCTGGTGAGCAGTTCTTC,CASSRVAAPPSGEQFF
TRBV29-1,-,TRBJ2-7,-,TGCAGCGTTGAAAACGGGGACCCCTACGAGCAGTACTTC,CSVENGDPYEQYF
TRBV2,once,TRBJ2-2,TRBD2,TGTGCCAGCAGTGTATTTGGCGGGGGGAACACCGGGGAGCTGTTTTTT,CASSVFGGGNTGELFF
TRBV10-3,-,TRBJ2-7,TRBD2,TGTGCCATCAGTGCGGGACTAGCGGGAGGCGAGCAGTACTTC,CAISAGLAGGEQYF
TRBV6-4,-,TRBJ2-1,TRBD1,TGTGCCAGCAGTCCCGGGACAGGGGGCTACAATGAGCAGTTCTTC,CASSPGTGGYNEQFF
TRBV2,-,TRBJ2-7,-,TGTGCCAGCAGTGAAGCGCTCCTCTACGAGCAGTACTTC,CASSEALLYEQYF
TRBV20-1,-,TRBJ1-1,TRBD1,TGCAGTGCTCCGACAGGGGTCGAAGCTTTCTTT,CSAPTGVEAFF
TRBV5-6,-,TRBJ2-7,-,TGTGCCAGCAGCGGTGACGTACTCTCCTACGAGCAGTACTTC,CASSGDVLSYEQYF
TRBV27,few,TRBJ1-2,-,TGTGCCAGCAGCTTGGACCCGAATACTTACTATGGCTACACCTTC,CASSLDPNTYYGYTF
TRBV7-8,-,TRBJ2-2,TRBD1,TGTGCCAGCAGCTTAGACAGGGGGGACACCGGGGAGCTGTTTTTT,CASSLDRGDTGELFF
TRBV5-1,-,TRBJ2-5,-,TGCGCCAGCAGCTCGGACGGGAAAGAGACCCAGTACTTC,CASSSDGKETQYF
TRBV15,once,TRBJ2-1,TRBD2,TGTGCCACCAGCAGTAGCGGGAGAGGGAATGAGCAGTTCTTC,CATSSSGRGNEQFF
TRBV4-3,-,TRBJ2-5,TRBD2,TGCGCCAGCAGCCAAGATGTACTAGCGGGAGGGCCCGGAGAGACCCAGTACTTC,CASSQDVLAGGPGETQYF
TRBV7-6,-,TRBJ2-7,TRBD2,TGTGCCAGCAGCCAGGGACTAGCGGGAGTGCTCTACTACGAGCAGTACTTC,CASSQGLAGVLYYEQYF
TRBV6-5,-,TRBJ2-1,-,TGTGCCAGCAACGCCCAGGGTACTTTTTACAATGAGCAGTTCTTC,CASNAQGTFYNEQFF
TRBV7-8,-,TRBJ1-2,-,TGTGCCAGCAGCTTAGGTTCAGCTAACTATGGCTACACCTTC,CASSLGSANYGYTF
TRBV27,-,TRBJ2-7,-,TGTGCCAGCGCTACAGGGTTTAACGAGCAGTACTTC,CASATGFNEQYF
TRBV7-9,-,TRBJ1-4,-,TGTGCCAGCAGATGGGGCGAATCTAATGAAAAACTGTTTTTT,CASRWGESNEKLFF
TRBV7-2,-,TRBJ2-3,-,TGTGCCAGCAGCTTATTGAACTATAGGGCAGATACGCAGTATTTT,CASSLLNYRADTQYF
TRBV28,-,TRBJ2-7,-,TGTGCCAGCAGCCGACTCGGCCTCTCCTACGAGCAGTACTTC,CASSRLGLSYEQYF
TRBV5-5,-,TRBJ1-4,-,TGTGCCAGCAGCTTTACAGGGAATAATGAAAAACTGTTTTTT,CASSFTGNNEKLFF
TRBV10-3,-,TRBJ2-7,TRBD2,TGTGCCATCAGTAGACTAGCGGGAGAATACGAGCAGTACTTC,CAISRLAGEYEQYF
TRBV5-4,few,TRBJ1-1,-,TGTGCCAGCGTTTCCCAGGGCAAGGCTGAAGCTTTCTTT,CASVSQGKAEAFF
TRBV4-1,few,TRBJ1-3,-,TGCGCCAGCAGTGGCGGTTCCTCTGGAAACACCATATATTTT,CASSGGSSGNTIYF